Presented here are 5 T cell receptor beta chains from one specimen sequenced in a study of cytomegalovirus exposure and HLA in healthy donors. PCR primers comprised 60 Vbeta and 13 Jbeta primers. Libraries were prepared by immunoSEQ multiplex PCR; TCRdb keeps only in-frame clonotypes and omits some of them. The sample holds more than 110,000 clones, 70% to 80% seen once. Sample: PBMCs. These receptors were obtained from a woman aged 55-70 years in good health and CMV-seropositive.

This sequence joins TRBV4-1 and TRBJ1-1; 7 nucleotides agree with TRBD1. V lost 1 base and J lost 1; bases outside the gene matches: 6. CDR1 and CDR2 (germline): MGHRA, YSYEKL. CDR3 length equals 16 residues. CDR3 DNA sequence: TGCGCCAGCAGCCAAGCCCCAGGGGGATCGAACACTGAAGCTTTCTTT. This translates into CASSQAPGGSNTEAFF.

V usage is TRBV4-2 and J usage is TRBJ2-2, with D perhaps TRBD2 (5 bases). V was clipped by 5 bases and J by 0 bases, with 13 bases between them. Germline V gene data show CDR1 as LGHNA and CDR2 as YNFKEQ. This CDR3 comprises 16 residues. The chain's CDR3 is CASSAIGETNTGELFF. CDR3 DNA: TGTGCCAGCAGCGCGATCGGGGAGACGAACACCGGGGAGCTGTTTTTT.

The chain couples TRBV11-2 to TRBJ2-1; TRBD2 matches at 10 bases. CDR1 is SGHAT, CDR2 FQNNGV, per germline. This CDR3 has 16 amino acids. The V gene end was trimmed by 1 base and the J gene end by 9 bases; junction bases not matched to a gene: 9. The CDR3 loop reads CASSLVRLAGAGEQFF. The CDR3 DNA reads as TGTGCCAGCAGCTTAGTTAGGCTAGCGGGAGCGGGTGAGCAGTTCTTC.

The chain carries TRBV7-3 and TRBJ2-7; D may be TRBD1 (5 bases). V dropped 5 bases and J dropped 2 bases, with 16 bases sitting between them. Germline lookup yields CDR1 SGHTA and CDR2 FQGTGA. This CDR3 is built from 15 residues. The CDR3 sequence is CASSPSRDRTYEQYF. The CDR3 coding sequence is TGTGCCAGCAGCCCGTCTCGAGACAGAACCTACGAGCAGTACTTC. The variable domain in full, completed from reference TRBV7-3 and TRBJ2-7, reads GAGVSQTPSNKVTEKGKYVELRCDPISGHTALYWYRQSLGQGPEFLIYFQGTGAADDSGLPNDRFFAVRPEGSVSTLKIQRTERGDSAVYLCASSPSRDRTYEQYFGPGTRLTVT.

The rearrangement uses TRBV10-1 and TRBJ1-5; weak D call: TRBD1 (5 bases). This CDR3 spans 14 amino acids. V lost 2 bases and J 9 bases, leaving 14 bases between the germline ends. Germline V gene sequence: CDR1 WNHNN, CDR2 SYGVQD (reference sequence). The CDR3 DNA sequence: TGCGCCAGCAGTGAGGGGGGGAGAAAAGGGCCCCAGCATTTT. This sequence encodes CASSEGGRKGPQHF.